Shown below are 30 T cell receptor beta chains from a single sample sequenced in a study of identical twins. TCRdb fed the 5' RACE reads into MiXCR, producing one record per CDR3 protein. The table records roughly 1.6 million distinct CDR3 sequences, under 35% of them present only once. The sequenced sample consisted of cord blood. These receptor sequences come from a newborn girl in good health.

This clonotype has only a few counts. The CDR3 sequence: CASSYLGTGSTEAFF. The CDR3 coding sequence is TGTGCCAGCAGTTACTTAGGGACAGGGTCGACTGAAGCTTTCTTT. The chain recombines TRBV6-5 with TRBJ1-1; 9 nucleotides agree with TRBD1. J was trimmed by 5 bases and V by 1 base; bases with no gene match: 5. This CDR3 has 15 residues. Germline-derived CDR1 and CDR2 are MNHEY and SVGAGI.

As to this clonotype: One junction end does not reproduce the germline sequence, and a read error may be involved. This chain links TRBV2 with TRBJ2-1; the match to TRBD2 covers 8 bases. Germline CDR1 is SNHLY and CDR2 is FYNNEI. This CDR3 has 14 amino acids. CDR3 residues: CAGSRGGSYNEQFF. The CDR3 bases are TGTGCCGGCAGTCGGGGGGGATCCTACAATGAGCAGTTCTTC.

CDR3 loop: CASSLVGSWVGNSPLHF. As DNA, the CDR3 is TGTGCCAGCAGCTTAGTCGGATCGTGGGTTGGTAATTCACCCCTCCACTTT. The chain is built from TRBV7-2 and TRBJ1-6; no reliable D call. Deletions cut 1 base from V and 6 bases from J, with 16 bases between. This CDR3 spans 17 amino acids. CDR1 is SGHTA and CDR2 is FQGNSA in the germline V gene. Variable domain in full (rest from reference TRBV7-2 and TRBJ1-6): GAGVSQSPSNKVTEKGKDVELRCDPISGHTALYWYRQSLGQGLEFLIYFQGNSAPDKSGLPSDRFSAERTGGSVSTLTIQRTQQEDSAVYLCASSLVGSWVGNSPLHFGNGTRLTVT.

Here the CDR3 reads CSASYGVQDEQFF. The CDR3 DNA sequence: TGCAGTGCTAGTTATGGGGTTCAGGATGAGCAGTTCTTC. The chain couples TRBV20-1 to TRBJ2-1; no definite D call. Looked up from germline, CDR1 is DFQATT and CDR2 is SNEGSKA (reference sequence). This CDR3 contains 13 residues. The germline V and J ends were trimmed by 3 bases and 8 bases, with 14 bases remaining between them.

This clonotype was observed a handful of times. The rearrangement links TRBV29-1 to TRBJ2-5; 12 nucleotides line up with TRBD2. Germline CDR1 reads SQVTM; CDR2 reads ANQGSEA. J was trimmed by 2 bases and V by 4 bases; bases with no gene match: 11. CDR3 size: 17 residues. In DNA form, the CDR3 reads TGCAGCGTTGTCCTGTTGTCGCTAGCGGGGGGGCAAGAGACCCAGTACTTC. The encoded protein is CSVVLLSLAGGQETQYF.

This chain connects TRBV6-1 to TRBJ2-1, with D unclear. CDR3 size: 12 residues. Germline assignment: CDR1 MNHNS and CDR2 SASEGT. The germline V and J ends were trimmed by 7 bases and 3 bases, with 7 bases remaining between them. DNA for the CDR3: TGTGCCAGCACCGAGGACTACAATGAGCAGTTCTTC. It encodes CASTEDYNEQFF.

The sample holds a few counts of this clonotype. This chain uses TRBV14 with TRBJ2-7; D remains unclear. Germline CDR1 is SGHDN and CDR2 is FVKESK. The CDR3 covers 12 residues. The germline V and J ends were trimmed by 3 bases and 5 bases, with 8 bases remaining between them. In DNA, the CDR3 is TGTGCCAGCAGCCAGTGGCGGAACGAGCAGTACTTC. It encodes CASSQWRNEQYF.

V and J are TRBV13 and TRBJ2-7; 8 bases line up with TRBD2. Germline loops: CDR1 PRHDT, CDR2 FYEKMQ (reference sequence). CDR3 length: 17 amino acids. Germline trimming cut 3 bases from V and 10 bases from J; bases unmatched to any gene: 20. CDR3 sequence (DNA): TGTGCCAGCAGCTTCACGGGACTAGGGGGGGTTTTGGAGGCCCAGTACTTC. Protein product: CASSFTGLGGVLEAQYF. The full variable domain, its missing parts supplied by reference TRBV13 and TRBJ2-7, is AAGVIQSPRHLIKEKRETATLKCYPIPRHDTVYWYQQGPGQDPQFLISFYEKMQSDKGSIPDRFSAQQFSDYHSELNMSSLELGDSALYFCASSFTGLGGVLEAQYFGPGTRLTVT.

This clonotype has a count of ten or more. The chain joins TRBV18 to TRBJ2-7; 7 positions agree with TRBD1. V was clipped by 8 bases and J by 1 base; unmatched bases: 8. This CDR3 is built from 14 residues. Germline V gene lookup returns CDR1 KGHSH and CDR2 LQKENI. The CDR3 loop is CASSPGQSSYEQYF. The DNA of the CDR3 is TGTGCCAGCAGTCCGGGACAGAGTTCCTACGAGCAGTACTTC.

The V and J genes are TRBV2 and TRBJ2-1; TRBD2 aligns across 12 bases. Germline CDR1 and CDR2: SNHLY and FYNNEI. The CDR3 consists of 13 residues. After removal of 10 bases from V and 6 bases from J, the junction contained 4 bases not matched to a gene. The CDR3 DNA is TGTGCCACTGGACTAGCGGGGTTCAATGAGCAGTTCTTC. It is translated as CATGLAGFNEQFF.

The rearrangement joins TRBV28 to TRBJ2-5; D unclear. Trimming removed 4 bases at V and 11 bases at J, with 14 bases between. CDR1 MDHEN and CDR2 SYDVKM come from the germline V gene. The CDR3 sequence is 12 residues long. The CDR3 protein is CASSSPRLKQYF. DNA for the CDR3: TGTGCCAGCAGTTCTCCCAGGCTAAAGCAGTACTTC.

Note on this clonotype: A clone one base away is much larger, so this may be a read error. The V call is TRBV28, the J call TRBJ1-1; 10 bases fit TRBD1. The CDR3 totals 14 residues. Germline loops: CDR1 MDHEN, CDR2 SYDVKM. The J segment lost 2 bases and the V segment lost 6 bases, leaving 3 bases of the junction unmatched. CDR3 sequence: CASRGQGRNTEAFF. In DNA form, the CDR3 reads TGTGCCAGCAGGGGACAGGGGAGAAACACTGAAGCTTTCTTT. Combining the CDR3 with reference TRBV28 and TRBJ1-1 gives the whole variable domain DVKVTQSSRYLVKRTGEKVFLECVQDMDHENMFWYRQDPGLGLRLIYFSYDVKMKEKGDIPEGYSVSREKKERFSLILESASTNQTSMYLCASRGQGRNTEAFFGQGTRLTVV.

There are a few counts of this clonotype. The CDR3 protein is CASSLARYRGHNSPLHF. The DNA of the CDR3 is TGTGCCAGCAGCTTAGCGCGCTACAGGGGACATAATTCACCCCTCCACTTT. The chain carries TRBV7-2 and TRBJ1-6; 7 nucleotides agree with TRBD1. The germline gives CDR1 SGHTA, CDR2 FQGNSA. This CDR3 has 17 amino acids. Trimming cost V 0 bases and J 5 bases; bases outside gene matches: 7. Drawing the rest from reference TRBV7-2 and TRBJ1-6, the complete variable domain is GAGVSQSPSNKVTEKGKDVELRCDPISGHTALYWYRQSLGQGLEFLIYFQGNSAPDKSGLPSDRFSAERTGGSVSTLTIQRTQQEDSAVYLCASSLARYRGHNSPLHFGNGTRLTVT.

The V gene is TRBV20-1, the J gene TRBJ1-5; D unclear. The germline V and J ends were trimmed by 7 bases and 7 bases, with 8 bases remaining between them. CDR3 length: 10 residues. Germline lookup yields CDR1 DFQATT and CDR2 SNEGSKA (reference sequence). In DNA form, the CDR3 reads TGCAGTGTCGCAACCCAGCCCCAGCATTTT. This sequence encodes CSVATQPQHF.

The V and J genes are TRBV5-1 and TRBJ2-7; 11 bases agree with TRBD2. With 3 bases clipped from V and 7 bases from J, the junction kept 12 bases outside the gene matches. CDR3 length: 16 amino acids. In germline, CDR1 is SGHRS, CDR2 YFSETQ. Here the CDR3 DNA reads TGCGCCAGCAGCTACGGGACTAGCGGCCTCTACAATGAGCAGTACTTC. Its translation is CASSYGTSGLYNEQYF.

V is TRBV3-1 and J is TRBJ2-1; 15 bases agree with TRBD2. Germline V lookup: CDR1 LGHDT, CDR2 YNNKEL (reference sequence). This CDR3 spans 16 amino acids. The V segment lost 4 bases and the J segment 7 bases; nucleotides outside the gene matches: 5. The CDR3 spells CASSRSGTSGGNEQFF. The CDR3 coding sequence is TGTGCCAGCAGCCGCTCCGGGACTAGCGGGGGGAATGAGCAGTTCTTC.

This sequence joins TRBV27 and TRBJ1-2; 8 nucleotides align to TRBD1. CDR1 is MNHEY and CDR2 is SMNVEV in the germline V gene (reference sequence). V shed 4 bases, J shed 7 bases, and the junction held 5 bases outside the gene matches. The CDR3 covers 13 residues. This chain's CDR3 is CASSYIQGAGYTF. In DNA, the CDR3 is TGTGCCAGCAGTTATATCCAGGGGGCTGGCTACACCTTC.

This clonotype was detected a few times. This chain's CDR3 is CASSLGPQREVHNEQFF. CDR3 bases: TGTGCCAGCAGCTTGGGTCCCCAGCGGGAGGTCCACAATGAGCAGTTCTTC. The chain recombines TRBV13 with TRBJ2-1; 9 bases line up with TRBD2. J gave up 5 bases and V 3 bases, and 11 bases lay outside the gene matches. The length of the CDR3 is 17 residues. Germline V lookup: CDR1 PRHDT, CDR2 FYEKMQ (reference sequence).

In its sample, this clonotype was seen a few times. The gene calls are TRBV10-3 and TRBJ1-1, with D maybe TRBD1 (5 bases). The V gene's germline CDR1 is ENHRY and CDR2 SYGVKD. This CDR3 is 14 amino acids long. Trimming removed 2 bases at V and 4 bases at J, with 11 bases between. CDR3 in amino acids: CAISEGRVGTEAFF. The DNA of the CDR3 is TGTGCCATCAGTGAGGGCAGGGTGGGCACTGAAGCTTTCTTT.

The gene calls are TRBV11-2 and TRBJ2-3, with D perhaps given as TRBD1 or TRBD2 (6 bases each). The germline gives CDR1 SGHAT, CDR2 FQNNGV. This CDR3 comprises 16 residues. V lost 6 bases, J lost 0 bases, and 16 bases lay in between. Here the CDR3 reads CASRDWRGESTDTQYF. DNA of the CDR3: TGTGCCAGCAGAGATTGGAGGGGGGAGAGCACAGATACGCAGTATTTT.

CDR3 DNA sequence: TGCGCCAGCAGCCAAGGTCTGCTAGCGCGCACAGATACGCAGTATTTT. Translating it yields CASSQGLLARTDTQYF. The chain uses TRBV4-1 and TRBJ2-3; possible D gene TRBD2, 6 bases. The CDR3 extends over 16 amino acids. The germline V gene encodes CDR1 MGHRA and CDR2 YSYEKL. Trimming took off 1 base at V and 1 base at J, with 12 bases between the two ends.

This chain links TRBV6-6 with TRBJ1-6; D call uncertain. This CDR3 region has 15 residues. Germline V gives CDR1 MNHNY, CDR2 SVGAGI (reference sequence). Trimming stripped 5 bases from V and 5 bases from J, with 13 bases between. CDR3 in DNA: TGTGCCAGCAGTCAACCGGGCCCAGATAATTCACCCCTCCACTTT. Encoded protein: CASSQPGPDNSPLHF.

The rearrangement uses TRBV5-1 and TRBJ1-2; 8 bases match TRBD1. The germline CDR1 and CDR2 sequences are SGHRS and YFSETQ. The CDR3 is made up of 14 amino acids. Trimming cost V 7 bases and J 0 bases; bases outside gene matches: 5. In DNA form, the CDR3 reads TGCGCCAGCGGACAGGGAGGAACTAACTATGGCTACACCTTC. Encoded protein: CASGQGGTNYGYTF.

In its sample, this clonotype was seen a few times. This chain links TRBV10-3 with TRBJ1-5; D is unresolved. The V and J ends lost 2 bases and 2 bases respectively, with 10 bases between them. This CDR3 comprises 15 residues. From germline, CDR1 is ENHRY and CDR2 SYGVKD. The CDR3 DNA follows: TGTGCCATCAGTGAGGAGAGTAAGGGCAATCAGCCCCAGCATTTT. Its translation: CAISEESKGNQPQHF.

This clonotype has a handful of counts. The chain carries TRBV4-1 and TRBJ2-5, with D unclear. The CDR3 extends over 13 amino acids. V lost 3 bases and J 5 bases, leaving 10 bases between the germline ends. Germline CDR1 and CDR2: MGHRA and YSYEKL. The CDR3 DNA follows: TGCGCCAGCAGCCAGGTGATCAGGGAGACCCAGTACTTC. Translating gives CASSQVIRETQYF.

V is TRBV11-2 and J is TRBJ2-3; TRBD2 is a possible D gene (6 bases). Germline CDR1 is SGHAT and CDR2 is FQNNGV. This CDR3 is built from 15 residues. Trimming pared 5 bases from V and 5 bases from J, leaving 17 bases between. In DNA, the CDR3 is TGTGCCAGCAGCGTAAGACTGGGAGGTGGAGATACGCAGTATTTT. This codes for CASSVRLGGGDTQYF.

A few counts support this clonotype. The chain recombines TRBV20-1 with TRBJ2-3; 11 nucleotides line up with TRBD2. Germline-derived CDR1 and CDR2 are DFQATT and SNEGSKA (reference sequence). V shed 1 base, J shed 6 bases, and the junction held 3 bases outside the gene matches. The CDR3 extends over 14 amino acids. The DNA of the CDR3 is TGCAGTGCTAGAGGACTAGCGGGATGGGATACGCAGTATTTT. Translating it yields CSARGLAGWDTQYF.

This clonotype was recorded a few times. The chain links TRBV14 to TRBJ2-5, with D possibly being TRBD2 (6 bases). Trimming removed 3 bases at V and 4 bases at J, with 12 bases between. The germline V gene encodes CDR1 SGHDN and CDR2 FVKESK. The CDR3 is made up of 14 amino acids. Here the CDR3 DNA reads TGTGCCAGCAGCCATTCGGGGGTGGTAGAGACCCAGTACTTC. Its protein is CASSHSGVVETQYF.

This chain uses TRBV5-1 with TRBJ2-7; TRBD2 is a possible D gene (5 bases). The CDR3 sequence is 14 residues long. V lost 1 base and J lost 7, with 15 bases in between. CDR1 is SGHRS, CDR2 YFSETQ, per germline. The CDR3 loop is CASSLKLVYNEQYF. The CDR3 nucleotides read TGCGCCAGCAGCTTGAAACTAGTTTACAATGAGCAGTACTTC.

This clonotype has a handful of counts. J is TRBJ2-7 and V is TRBV12-3 or TRBV12-4, with a weak D call TRBD1 (7 bases). V lost 6 bases to trimming and J lost 2 bases, with 14 bases between them. This CDR3 is built from 14 residues. In nucleotides, the CDR3 is TGTGCCAGCAGGCAGGGGGGAGGCCCCTACGAGCAGTACTTC. It yields the protein CASRQGGGPYEQYF.